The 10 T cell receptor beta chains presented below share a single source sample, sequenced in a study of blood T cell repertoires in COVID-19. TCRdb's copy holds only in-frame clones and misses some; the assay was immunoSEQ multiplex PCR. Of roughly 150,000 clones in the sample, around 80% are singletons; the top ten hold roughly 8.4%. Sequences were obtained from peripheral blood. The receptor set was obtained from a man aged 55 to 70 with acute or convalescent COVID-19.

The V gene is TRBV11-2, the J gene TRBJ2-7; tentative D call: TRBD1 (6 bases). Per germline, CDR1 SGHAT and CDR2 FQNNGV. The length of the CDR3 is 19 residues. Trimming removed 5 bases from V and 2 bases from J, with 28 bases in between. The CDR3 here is CASSHPLGTSHLKTYEQYF. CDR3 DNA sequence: TGTGCCAGCAGCCACCCCCTTGGGACATCCCACCTCAAAACCTACGAGCAGTACTTC.

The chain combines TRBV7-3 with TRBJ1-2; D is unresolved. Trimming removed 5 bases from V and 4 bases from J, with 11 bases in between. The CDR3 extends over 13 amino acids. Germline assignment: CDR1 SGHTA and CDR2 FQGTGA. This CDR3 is CASSPNPGYGYTF. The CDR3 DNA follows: TGTGCCAGCAGCCCAAACCCGGGCTATGGCTACACCTTC. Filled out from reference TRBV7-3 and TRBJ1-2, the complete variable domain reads GAGVSQTPSNKVTEKGKYVELRCDPISGHTALYWYRQSLGQGPEFLIYFQGTGAADDSGLPNDRFFAVRPEGSVSTLKIQRTERGDSAVYLCASSPNPGYGYTFGSGTRLTVV.

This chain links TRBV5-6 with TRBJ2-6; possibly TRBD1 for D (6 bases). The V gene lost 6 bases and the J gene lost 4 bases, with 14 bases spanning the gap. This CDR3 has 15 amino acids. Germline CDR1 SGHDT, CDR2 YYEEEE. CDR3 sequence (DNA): TGTGCCAGCAACCTGCCAGGGGTCGGGGCCAACGTCCTGACTTTC. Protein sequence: CASNLPGVGANVLTF.

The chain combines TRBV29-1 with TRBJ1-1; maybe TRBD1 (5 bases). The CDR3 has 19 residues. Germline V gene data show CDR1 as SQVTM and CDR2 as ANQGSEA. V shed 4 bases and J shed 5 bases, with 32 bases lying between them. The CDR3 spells CSVGPLNPFDSTKGTEAFF. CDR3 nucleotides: TGCAGCGTTGGCCCGCTGAACCCGTTCGACAGCACAAAAGGGACTGAAGCTTTCTTT.

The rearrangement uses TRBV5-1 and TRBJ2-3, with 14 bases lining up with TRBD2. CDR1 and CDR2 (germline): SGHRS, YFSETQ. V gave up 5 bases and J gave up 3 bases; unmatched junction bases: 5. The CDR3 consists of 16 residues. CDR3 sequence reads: CASSPGTSGGTDTQYF. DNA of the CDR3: TGCGCCAGCAGTCCGGGGACTAGCGGGGGAACAGATACGCAGTATTTT.

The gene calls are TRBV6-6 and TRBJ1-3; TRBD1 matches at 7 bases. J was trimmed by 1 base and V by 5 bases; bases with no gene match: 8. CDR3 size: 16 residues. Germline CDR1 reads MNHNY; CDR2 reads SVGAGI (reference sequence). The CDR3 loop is CASSRDSPVSGNTIYF. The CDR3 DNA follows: TGTGCCAGCAGTCGGGACAGCCCTGTATCTGGAAACACCATATATTTT.

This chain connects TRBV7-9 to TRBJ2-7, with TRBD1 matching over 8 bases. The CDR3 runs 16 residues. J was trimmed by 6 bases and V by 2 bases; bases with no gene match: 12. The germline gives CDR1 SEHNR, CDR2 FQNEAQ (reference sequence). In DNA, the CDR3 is TGTGCCAGCAGCTTACCATCCGGACAGGGAGACTTCGAGCAGTACTTC. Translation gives CASSLPSGQGDFEQYF.

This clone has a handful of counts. The CDR3 DNA sequence: TGTGCCAGCAGCTTGGCCCCTACCGGGACAGTGAACACTGAAGCTTTCTTT. Its translation is CASSLAPTGTVNTEAFF. V and J are TRBV5-4 and TRBJ1-1; the match to TRBD1 covers 7 bases. V shed 0 bases and J 0 bases; nucleotides not matched to a gene: 8. Germline V lookup: CDR1 SGHNT, CDR2 YYREEE (reference sequence). This CDR3 comprises 17 residues.

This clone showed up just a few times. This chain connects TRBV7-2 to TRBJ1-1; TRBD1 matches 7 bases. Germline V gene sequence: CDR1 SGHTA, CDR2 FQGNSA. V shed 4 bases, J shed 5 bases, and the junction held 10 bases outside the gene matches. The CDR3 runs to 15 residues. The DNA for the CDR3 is TGTGCCAGCAGCTCACCACAGGGGAGAGTAACTGAAGCTTTCTTT. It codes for CASSSPQGRVTEAFF.

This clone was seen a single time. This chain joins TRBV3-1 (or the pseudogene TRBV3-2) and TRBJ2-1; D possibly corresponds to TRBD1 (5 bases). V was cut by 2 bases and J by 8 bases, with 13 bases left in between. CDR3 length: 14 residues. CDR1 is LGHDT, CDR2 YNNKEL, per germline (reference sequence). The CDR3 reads CASSQLSGKDEQFF. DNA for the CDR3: TGTGCCAGCAGCCAATTGTCAGGGAAGGATGAGCAGTTCTTC.